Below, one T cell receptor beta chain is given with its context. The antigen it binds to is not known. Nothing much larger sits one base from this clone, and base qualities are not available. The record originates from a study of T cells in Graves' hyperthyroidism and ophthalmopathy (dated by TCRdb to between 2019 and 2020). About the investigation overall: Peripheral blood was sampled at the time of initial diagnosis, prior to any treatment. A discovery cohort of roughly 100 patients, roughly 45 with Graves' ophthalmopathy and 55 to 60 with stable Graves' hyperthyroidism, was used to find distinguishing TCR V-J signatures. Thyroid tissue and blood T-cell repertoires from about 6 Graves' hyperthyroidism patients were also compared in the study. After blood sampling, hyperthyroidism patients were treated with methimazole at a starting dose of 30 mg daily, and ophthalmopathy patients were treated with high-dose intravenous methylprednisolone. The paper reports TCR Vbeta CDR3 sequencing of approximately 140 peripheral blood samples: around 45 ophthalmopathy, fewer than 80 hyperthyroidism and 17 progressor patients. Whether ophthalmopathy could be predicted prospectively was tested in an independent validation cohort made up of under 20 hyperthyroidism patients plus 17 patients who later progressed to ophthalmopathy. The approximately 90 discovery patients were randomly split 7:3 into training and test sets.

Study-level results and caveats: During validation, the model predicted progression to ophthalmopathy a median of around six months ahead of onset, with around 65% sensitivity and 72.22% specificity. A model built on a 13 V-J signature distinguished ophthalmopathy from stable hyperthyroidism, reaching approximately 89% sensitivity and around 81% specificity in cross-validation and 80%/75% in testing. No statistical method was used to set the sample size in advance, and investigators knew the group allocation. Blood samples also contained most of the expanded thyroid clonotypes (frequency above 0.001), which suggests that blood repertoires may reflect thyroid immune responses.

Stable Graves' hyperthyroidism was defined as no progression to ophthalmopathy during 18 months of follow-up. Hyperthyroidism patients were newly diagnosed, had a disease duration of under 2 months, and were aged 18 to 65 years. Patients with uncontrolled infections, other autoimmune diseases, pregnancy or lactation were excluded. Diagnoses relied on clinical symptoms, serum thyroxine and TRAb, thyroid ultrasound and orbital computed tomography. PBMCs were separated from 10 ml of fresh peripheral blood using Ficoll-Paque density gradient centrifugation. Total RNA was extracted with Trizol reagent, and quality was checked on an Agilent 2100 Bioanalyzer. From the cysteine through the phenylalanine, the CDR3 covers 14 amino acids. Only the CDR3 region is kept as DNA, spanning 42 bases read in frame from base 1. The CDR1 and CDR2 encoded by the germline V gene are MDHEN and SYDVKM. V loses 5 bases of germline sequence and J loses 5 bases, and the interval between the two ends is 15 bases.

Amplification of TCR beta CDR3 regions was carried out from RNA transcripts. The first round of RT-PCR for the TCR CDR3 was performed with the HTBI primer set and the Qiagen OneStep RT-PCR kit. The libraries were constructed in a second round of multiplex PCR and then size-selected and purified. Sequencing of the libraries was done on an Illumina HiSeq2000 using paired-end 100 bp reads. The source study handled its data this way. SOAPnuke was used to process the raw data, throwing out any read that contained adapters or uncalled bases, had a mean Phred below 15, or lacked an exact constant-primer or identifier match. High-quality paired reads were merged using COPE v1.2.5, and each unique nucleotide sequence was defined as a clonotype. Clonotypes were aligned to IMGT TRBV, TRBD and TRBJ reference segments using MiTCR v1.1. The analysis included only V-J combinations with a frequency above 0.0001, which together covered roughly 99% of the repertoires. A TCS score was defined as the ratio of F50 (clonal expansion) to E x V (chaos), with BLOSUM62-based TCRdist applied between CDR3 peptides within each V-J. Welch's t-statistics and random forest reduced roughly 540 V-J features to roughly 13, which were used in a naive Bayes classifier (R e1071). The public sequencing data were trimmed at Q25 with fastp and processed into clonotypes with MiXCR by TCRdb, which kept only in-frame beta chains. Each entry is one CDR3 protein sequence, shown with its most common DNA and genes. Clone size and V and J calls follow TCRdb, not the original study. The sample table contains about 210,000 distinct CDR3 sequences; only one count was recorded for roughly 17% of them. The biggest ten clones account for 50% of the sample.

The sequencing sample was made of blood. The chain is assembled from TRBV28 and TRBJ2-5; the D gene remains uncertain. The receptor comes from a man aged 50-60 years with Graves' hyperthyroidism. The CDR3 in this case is CASSLVQVRETQYF. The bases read TGTGCCAGCAGTCTAGTTCAAGTCCGGGAGACCCAGTACTTC.